This is a list of T cell receptor beta chains from one sample in a study of tumor and adjacent non-tumor tissue in lung cancer. Via MiXCR, TCRdb re-called the multiplex PCR reads, giving one row per CDR3 protein. The table lists about 79,000 distinct CDR3 sequences, roughly 72% of them singletons. The source material was lung tumor tissue. The receptors were sampled from a woman aged 40 to 50 with non-small cell lung cancer. Both conserved end residues are part of each CDR3. D genes are given only for firm matches. Rows give clone size only sometimes, using once, few, many, or a class for an expanded clone.

v_call	j_call	clone_size	d_call	cdr3_length	cdr3_aa	cdr3_nt
TRBV20-1	TRBJ2-7	-	-	16	CSASKTRGRNSYEQYF	TGCAGTGCTTCTAAAACTCGGGGCAGAAACTCCTACGAGCAGTACTTC
TRBV4-2	TRBJ2-3	-	TRBD2	16	CASSQGLAGGLDTQYF	TGTGCAAGCAGCCAGGGACTAGCGGGGGGGCTAGATACGCAGTATTTT
TRBV5-5	TRBJ1-5	many	-	17	CASSFVVGSGSNQPQHF	TGTGCCAGCAGTTTTGTAGTAGGATCAGGAAGCAATCAGCCCCAGCATTTT
TRBV29-1	TRBJ2-5	-	-	15	CSVVVWHRNQETQYF	TGCAGCGTTGTAGTATGGCACAGGAATCAAGAGACCCAGTACTTC
TRBV29-1	TRBJ2-1	medium-sized	TRBD2	15	CSVDDSSGKVNEQFF	TGCAGCGTAGACGACTCTAGCGGGAAAGTCAATGAGCAGTTCTTC
TRBV11-2	TRBJ1-2	few	TRBD1	13	CASILDRGSDYTF	TGTGCCAGCATCTTAGACAGGGGATCTGACTACACCTTC
TRBV29-1	TRBJ2-2	-	TRBD1	15	CNATPRTGNTGELFF	TGCAACGCCACCCCCCGGACAGGAAACACCGGGGAGCTGTTTTTT
TRBV11-1	TRBJ2-2	-	-	15	CANETGQPNTRELFF	TGTGCCAACGAAACCGGACAGCCCAACACCAGGGAGCTATTTTTT
TRBV12-3/TRBV12-4	TRBJ2-1	-	TRBD2	16	CASSGLAGGRSNEQFF	TGTGCCAGCAGTGGATTAGCGGGGGGGCGTAGCAATGAGCAGTTCTTC
TRBV10-3	TRBJ2-1	-	-	12	CVISEPREYQFF	TGTGTCATCAGTGAGCCTCGGGAGTACCAGTTCTTC
TRBV4-1	TRBJ1-2	-	-	12	CGSSQRGHGYAF	TGCGGCAGCAGCCAACGAGGTCATGGCTACGCCTTC
TRBV10-1	TRBJ2-3	-	-	18	CASSESYSTNGIRDMQYF	TGCGCCAGCAGTGAGTCTTATTCGACTAACGGGATTAGGGATATGCAGTATTTT
TRBV11-3	TRBJ2-3	-	-	12	CTSSPTLGEHYF	TGTACCAGCAGCCCTACACTGGGGGAGCATTATTTT
TRBV6-1	TRBJ2-7	-	-	12	CAGSLQNYEQYF	TGTGCTGGCAGCCTACAGAACTACGAGCAGTACTTC
TRBV12-3/TRBV12-4	TRBJ2-5	-	TRBD2	21	CANSLGWGRLAGGLTQETQYF	TGTGCCAACAGTTTAGGATGGGGCCGACTAGCGGGGGGACTGACCCAAGAGACCCAGTACTTC
TRBV29-1	TRBJ1-2	-	-	12	CNVVLLNYGYIF	TGCAACGTTGTATTGTTAAACTATGGCTACATCTTC
TRBV11-3	TRBJ2-3	once	-	17	CASGLEGVIAPTDTHYF	TGTGCCAGCGGCTTAGAGGGGGTAATAGCCCCCACAGATACGCATTATTTT
TRBV30	TRBJ1-3	once	-	14	CTWRAKTTRNTIYF	TGTACCTGGAGGGCAAAGACTACTCGAAACACCATATATTTT
TRBV6-6	TRBJ2-3	-	TRBD2	17	CACRTGTSGVGTDTQYF	TGTGCCTGCAGAACCGGGACTAGCGGGGTGGGCACAGATACACAGTATTTT
TRBV12-3/TRBV12-4	TRBJ2-7	-	-	13	CASRLREAYEQYF	TGTGCCAGCCGTCTCAGGGAGGCCTACGAACAGTACTTC
TRBV10-1	TRBJ1-5	many	TRBD1	13	CASSPGQGLSQHF	TGCGCCAGCAGCCCGGGACAGGGTTTGTCCCAGCATTTT
TRBV29-1	TRBJ1-3	-	-	13	CRVQSTAGNIIYF	TGCCGCGTTCAATCGACAGCTGGAAACATCATATATTTT
TRBV20-1	TRBJ1-5	-	-	13	CNAERDSNQPQHF	TGCAATGCCGAGAGAGATAGCAATCAGCCCCAGCATTTT
TRBV6-5	TRBJ1-5	few	-	17	CASPTPEWGKPNQPQHF	TGTGCCAGCCCGACGCCGGAGTGGGGGAAACCGAATCAGCCCCAGCATTTT
TRBV4-1	TRBJ2-3	-	-	15	CASSQDAVSYQPQYF	TGCGCCAGCAGCCAAGACGCAGTCTCCTATCAGCCCCAGTATTTT
TRBV11-2	TRBJ1-1	-	TRBD1	14	CARRPWTGNTEAFF	TGTGCTAGGAGACCCTGGACAGGGAACACTGAAGCTTTCTTT
TRBV29-1	TRBJ2-2	-	-	12	CCGRSMSGELFF	TGCTGCGGGCGGAGCATGTCCGGGGAGCTGTTTTTT
TRBV30	TRBJ2-5	-	-	13	CAWSYGARETQYF	TGTGCTTGGAGTTACGGGGCAAGGGAGACCCAGTACTTC
TRBV13	TRBJ2-3	-	TRBD2	15	CASREAGASTDTQYF	TGTGCCAGCAGGGAAGCGGGAGCTAGCACAGATACGCAGTATTTT
TRBV7-6	TRBJ2-1	-	-	13	CASSFQSYNEQFF	TGTGCCAGCAGCTTTCAGTCCTACAATGAGCAGTTCTTC
TRBV29-1	TRBJ2-2	many	-	15	CSVEVFRGVTGELFF	TGCAGCGTTGAAGTGTTCAGGGGTGTCACCGGGGAGCTGTTTTTT
TRBV29-1	TRBJ2-7	many	-	15	CSVTSGGRSNHEQYF	TGCAGCGTAACATCAGGGGGGCGATCAAACCACGAGCAGTACTTC
TRBV29-1	TRBJ2-3	-	-	12	CGVRGRTDTQYF	TGCGGCGTCAGGGGAAGAACAGATACGCAGTATTTT
TRBV11-2	TRBJ2-1	-	TRBD2	17	CASSFRATSGSVNGQFF	TGTGCAAGCAGTTTTCGGGCGACTAGCGGGAGTGTCAATGGGCAGTTCTTC
TRBV11-2	TRBJ2-2	-	-	13	CASSAERDGELFF	TGTGCCAGCAGCGCCGAACGCGACGGGGAGCTGTTTTTT
TRBV6-5	TRBJ1-1	few	-	16	CASWRGPDRSNTEAFF	TGTGCCTCTTGGAGGGGACCCGACAGGTCGAACACTGAAGCTTTCTTT
TRBV29-1	TRBJ2-1	-	TRBD2	15	CNVHVTSGGGNEQFF	TGCAACGTTCACGTCACTAGCGGGGGGGGTAATGAGCAGTTCTTC
TRBV7-9	TRBJ1-1	few	-	15	CASSFLGGASTEAFF	TGTGCCAGCAGCTTCCTCGGGGGGGCAAGCACTGAAGCTTTCTTT
TRBV11-2	TRBJ2-6	-	TRBD1	18	CASSVRTGGSFGANVLTF	TGTGCCAGCAGCGTAAGGACAGGGGGCTCCTTTGGGGCCAACGTCTTGACTTTC
TRBV5-4	TRBJ2-2	-	TRBD1	14	CASSRGLNTGELLF	TGTGCCAGCAGCAGGGGGCTTAACACTGGGGAGCTGCTTTTT
TRBV11-2	TRBJ2-5	-	TRBD1	19	CASCLGLHADRGRGENQYF	TGTGCCAGCTGCTTAGGGCTACACGCGGACAGGGGGCGCGGAGAGAATCAGTACTTC
TRBV20-1	TRBJ1-2	-	-	12	CSARSGVPGYTF	TGCAGTGCTAGGTCTGGGGTGCCAGGCTACACCTTC